What follows are 21 T cell receptor beta chains derived from one specimen sequenced in a study of T-cell reconstitution after alpha-beta-depleted transplantation in children. A TCRbeta library incorporating unique molecular identifiers was prepared. TCRdb independently ran MiXCR on the PCR reads; one entry per CDR3 protein. The sample comprises about 640,000 distinct CDR3 sequences, 16% of which are singletons, and about 1.1% rests with the top ten. The specimen was PBMCs from the stem cell graft donor, collected from the stem cell graft. These receptors all come from a human donor who donated a stem cell graft to a child with acute myeloid leukemia.

This clonotype was detected a few times. The chain uses TRBV7-9 and TRBJ1-2, with a tentative D call TRBD1 (6 bases). CDR1 is SEHNR, CDR2 FQNEAQ, per germline (reference sequence). The CDR3 loop spans 13 amino acids. V was trimmed by 8 bases and J by 4 bases, leaving 14 bases between them. The CDR3 DNA reads as TGTGCCAGCGGTGGGGGGCAGGGCTATGGCTACACCTTC. Translated: CASGGGQGYGYTF.

The rearrangement uses TRBV7-9 and TRBJ1-2; possible D gene TRBD1, 6 bases. CDR1 is SEHNR and CDR2 is FQNEAQ in the germline V gene (reference sequence). This CDR3 contains 13 residues. The V end lost 6 bases, the J end lost 6 bases, and 14 bases lay between the germline ends. The CDR3 DNA reads TGTGCCAGCAGTTCGGGGGGGCAGGATGGCTACACCTTC. As protein: CASSSGGQDGYTF.

V usage is TRBV20-1 and J usage is TRBJ2-3; D possibly corresponds to TRBD2 (5 bases). This CDR3 region has 15 residues. In germline, CDR1 is DFQATT, CDR2 SNEGSKA (reference sequence). The V end lost 6 bases, the J end lost 1 base, and 17 bases lay between the germline ends. CDR3 DNA: TGCAGTGCCCTACCGGTGGACGGGGGCACAGATACGCAGTATTTT. This sequence encodes CSALPVDGGTDTQYF.

In this sample, this clonotype turned up a few times. V gene TRBV7-9 combines with J gene TRBJ2-7, with D perhaps matching TRBD1 (6 bases). This CDR3 has 13 residues. The ends were cut back, 4 bases at V and 5 bases at J, with 12 bases in the middle. Germline values: CDR1 SEHNR, CDR2 FQNEAQ (reference sequence). In DNA form, the CDR3 reads TGTGCCAGCAGCTGGAGGACAGCAGACGAGCAGTACTTC. It yields the protein CASSWRTADEQYF.

This clonotype was counted a single time. This CDR3 is CSARALNRGRSYNEQFF. DNA for the CDR3: TGCAGTGCTAGAGCTCTTAACAGGGGCAGGAGCTACAATGAGCAGTTCTTC. The chain has TRBV20-1 and TRBJ2-1, with 7 nucleotides matching TRBD1. The CDR3 length is 17 residues. CDR1 is DFQATT and CDR2 is SNEGSKA in the germline V gene (reference sequence). J lost 3 bases, V lost 1 base, and 12 bases had no gene match.

This clonotype was seen many times. The V gene is TRBV5-6, the J gene TRBJ2-2, with D maybe TRBD2 (7 bases). V lost 5 bases and J lost 2, with 10 bases in between. The V gene's germline CDR1 is SGHDT and CDR2 YYEEEE. This CDR3 region has 14 residues. DNA of the CDR3: TGTGCCAGCAGGCGGGGGCCTAACACCGGGGAGCTGTTTTTT. Protein sequence: CASRRGPNTGELFF.

V and J are TRBV27 and TRBJ2-1; 11 bases are shared with TRBD2. The CDR3 length is 12 residues. Germline-derived CDR1 and CDR2 are MNHEY and SMNVEV (reference sequence). V lost 7 bases, J lost 15 bases, and 8 bases stayed unmatched. The CDR3 nucleotides are TGTGCCAGCATCGCTAGCGGGGGGCGGGGGTTCTTC. Translating it yields CASIASGGRGFF.

This clonotype was detected only a few times. The chain combines TRBV5-1 with TRBJ1-1; TRBD1 aligns across 8 bases. Germline V gene data show CDR1 as SGHRS and CDR2 as YFSETQ. The CDR3 is made up of 15 amino acids. Losses at the gene ends were 4 bases for V and 1 base for J; bases not matched to a gene: 6. The CDR3 DNA sequence: TGCGCCAGCAGCGAAAACAGGGGGAGGAACACTGAAGCTTTCTTT. It yields the protein CASSENRGRNTEAFF.

This chain links TRBV18 with TRBJ2-1, with 9 positions matching TRBD2. The CDR3 runs 14 residues. The ends lost 2 bases at V and 5 bases at J; junction bases unmatched: 1. Germline values: CDR1 KGHSH, CDR2 LQKENI. In DNA, the CDR3 is TGTGCCAGCTCACCAAAGCGGGGGGACAATGAGCAGTTCTTC. Amino acids: CASSPKRGDNEQFF. Filled out from reference TRBV18 and TRBJ2-1, the complete variable domain reads NAGVMQNPRHLVRRRGQEARLRCSPMKGHSHVYWYRQLPEEGLKFMVYLQKENIIDESGMPKERFSAEFPKEGPSILRIQQVVRGDSAAYFCASSPKRGDNEQFFGPGTRLTVL.

This chain connects TRBV27 to TRBJ1-1; no reliable D call. Germline V lookup: CDR1 MNHEY, CDR2 SMNVEV (reference sequence). The CDR3 is made up of 15 amino acids. Trimming pared 8 bases from V and 3 bases from J, leaving 19 bases between. For the CDR3, the DNA is TGTGCCAGCGGAAAACCGGGAGATAAATACACTGAAGCTTTCTTT. Translation: CASGKPGDKYTEAFF.

This sequence joins TRBV5-1 and TRBJ1-4; D is uncertain. Germline CDR1 reads SGHRS; CDR2 reads YFSETQ. V lost 0 bases and J 3 bases, leaving 9 bases between the germline ends. The CDR3 is 15 residues long. The CDR3 region has the DNA TGCGCCAGCAGCTTGGCCGCGGGTTCTAATGAAAAACTGTTTTTT. Translating gives CASSLAAGSNEKLFF.

The V and J genes are TRBV9 and TRBJ1-6; TRBD1 matches at 8 bases. The CDR3 length is 15 residues. Germline CDR1 reads SGDLS; CDR2 reads YYNGEE. Trimming at V came to 4 bases and at J to 5 bases, leaving 5 bases not matched to a gene. CDR3 loop: CASSTGTGHNSPLHF. CDR3 bases: TGTGCCAGCAGCACAGGGACAGGACATAATTCACCCCTCCACTTT.

This clonotype was counted at least ten times. CDR3 sequence: CSARDTRGYNEKLFF. The CDR3 nucleotides are TGCAGTGCTAGAGATACAAGAGGATATAATGAAAAACTGTTTTTT. The chain has TRBV20-1 and TRBJ1-4; D not certain. The germline gives CDR1 DFQATT, CDR2 SNEGSKA (reference sequence). The CDR3 sequence is 15 residues long. The V and J ends lost 0 bases and 4 bases respectively, with 12 bases between them.

On this clonotype itself: It may be a read error: a sequence one base away is much more abundant. V gene TRBV20-1 combines with J gene TRBJ2-1; 10 nucleotides align to TRBD2. Germline CDR1 is DFQATT and CDR2 is SNEGSKA (reference sequence). The CDR3 spans 13 residues. CDR3 in amino acids: CSAVSGGVNEQSF. In nucleotides, the CDR3 is TGCAGTGCTGTAAGCGGGGGGGTCAATGAGCAGTCCTTC.

This chain uses TRBV6-1 with TRBJ2-3; tentatively, D is TRBD1 (6 bases). The V end lost 9 bases, the J end lost 4 bases, and 20 bases lay between the germline ends. The CDR3 loop spans 15 amino acids. The V gene's germline CDR1 is MNHNS and CDR2 SASEGT. The CDR3 here is CASFSHRHRADTQYF. Written as DNA, the CDR3 is TGTGCCAGTTTCAGTCACAGGCACAGGGCAGATACGCAGTATTTT.

This clonotype appeared once. CDR3 nucleotides: TGTGCCAGCAGCTCAAGACCCCCGAACACCGGGGAGCTGTTTTTT. It specifies CASSSRPPNTGELFF. The rearrangement links TRBV7-9 to TRBJ2-2; D gene unclear. The V and J ends lost 4 bases and 0 bases respectively, with 9 bases between them. The germline gives CDR1 SEHNR, CDR2 FQNEAQ (reference sequence). The CDR3 spans 15 residues.

This chain connects TRBV29-1 to TRBJ2-5, with TRBD1 matching 7 bases. Looked up from germline, CDR1 is SQVTM and CDR2 is ANQGSEA. The CDR3 loop spans 13 amino acids. The junction had 5 bases not matched to a gene; V was cut back by 7 bases and J by 0 bases. The DNA for the CDR3 is TGCAGCGCCCGAGGGACAGACCAAGAGACCCAGTACTTC. The encoded protein is CSARGTDQETQYF.

In DNA, the CDR3 is TGTGCCAGCAGTTCTGACGGGGGTCCTGCAACTAATGAAAAACTGTTTTTT. Residues: CASSSDGGPATNEKLFF. The V gene is TRBV12-3 or TRBV12-4, the J gene TRBJ1-4; tentative D call: TRBD1 (5 bases). This CDR3 spans 17 amino acids. V lost 4 bases and J 0 bases, leaving 15 bases between the germline ends.

The rearrangement links TRBV9 to TRBJ1-5; D ambiguous. CDR1 is SGDLS and CDR2 is YYNGEE in the germline V gene. The V and J ends lost 3 bases and 0 bases respectively, with 4 bases between them. This CDR3 is built from 13 residues. CDR3 sequence reads: CASSAHSNQPQHF. For the CDR3, the DNA is TGTGCCAGCAGCGCCCATAGCAATCAGCCCCAGCATTTT.

This clonotype came up many times. V and J are TRBV7-2 and TRBJ2-7; 9 bases agree with TRBD2. The CDR3 loop spans 15 amino acids. V lost 2 bases, J lost 2 bases, and 4 bases stayed unmatched. The germline V gene encodes CDR1 SGHTA and CDR2 FQGNSA. In nucleotides, the CDR3 is TGTGCCAGCAGCTTACGCGGGGGGGGCCCCTACGAGCAGTACTTC. It codes for CASSLRGGGPYEQYF.

This clonotype was picked up many times. CDR3 in DNA: TGTGCCAGCAGCCTCAGACAGGGCTACGAGCAGTACGTC. It specifies CASSLRQGYEQYV. The chain carries TRBV7-9 and TRBJ2-7; 7 bases match TRBD1. This CDR3 has 13 amino acids. The germline CDR1 and CDR2 sequences are SEHNR and FQNEAQ (reference sequence). With V trimmed by 5 bases and J by 3 bases, 4 bases remained unmatched.